This T cell receptor (beta chain) was sequenced during a study of blood T cell repertoires in COVID-19. Repertoires were generated with immunoSEQ multiplex PCR, while TCRdb's copy carries only in-frame clones and drops some. Of about 140,000 clones detected, roughly 84% appear once; the ten largest clones hold roughly 8.7%. Sequenced material: peripheral blood. This sequence was found in a young man with COVID-19, enrolled during active disease.

CDR3 region: CASSPTASSGANVLTF. Written as DNA, the CDR3 is TGTGCCAGCTCACCGACGGCTAGCTCTGGGGCCAACGTCCTGACTTTC. The chain has TRBV18 and TRBJ2-6; D remains unclear. V was shortened by 3 bases and J by 0 bases, with 9 bases between the two germline ends. Germline loops: CDR1 KGHSH, CDR2 LQKENI. The CDR3 length is 16 residues. The whole variable domain, filled in from reference TRBV18 and TRBJ2-6, reads NAGVMQNPRHLVRRRGQEARLRCSPMKGHSHVYWYRQLPEEGLKFMVYLQKENIIDESGMPKERFSAEFPKEGPSILRIQQVVRGDSAAYFCASSPTASSGANVLTFGAGSRLTVL.